These 7 T cell receptor beta chains came from one sample sequenced in a study of blood T cell repertoires in COVID-19. This table comes from immunoSEQ multiplex PCR, and its TCRdb copy is limited to in-frame clones, with some not included. This sample has some 160,000 clones, with 85% found just once. The sequenced sample consisted of peripheral blood. The receptor set was obtained from a woman older than 75 with COVID-19, enrolled during active disease.

This clone was found once. V is TRBV27 and J is TRBJ1-5; D is unresolved. Trimming stripped 3 bases from V and 7 bases from J, with 13 bases between. The CDR3 runs 14 residues. Looked up from germline, CDR1 is MNHEY and CDR2 is SMNVEV (reference sequence). In DNA, the CDR3 is TGTGCCAGCAGTTTTGCGGGATTGTCCCAGCCCCAGCATTTT. Its protein is CASSFAGLSQPQHF.

The chain couples TRBV7-9 to TRBJ2-5; D perhaps matches TRBD2 (5 bases). Trimming removed 3 bases from V and 1 base from J, with 9 bases in between. The CDR3 loop spans 14 amino acids. Germline V CDR1 and CDR2: SEHNR, FQNEAQ (reference sequence). The CDR3 nucleotides read TGTGCCAGCAGCTTGTGGACTGTCCAAGAGACCCAGTACTTC. Residues: CASSLWTVQETQYF.

The chain joins TRBV5-6 to TRBJ1-1; 7 bases agree with TRBD1. V was clipped by 4 bases and J by 1 base; unmatched bases: 4. CDR3 length equals 14 residues. Germline V gene sequence: CDR1 SGHDT, CDR2 YYEEEE. CDR3 in amino acids: CASSLGTANTEAFF. For the CDR3, the DNA is TGTGCCAGCAGCCTAGGGACAGCGAACACTGAAGCTTTCTTT. Full variable domain (remainder filled in from reference TRBV5-6 and TRBJ1-1): DAGVTQSPTHLIKTRGQQVTLRCSPKSGHDTVSWYQQALGQGPQFIFQYYEEEERQRGNFPDRFSGHQFPNYSSELNVNALLLGDSALYLCASSLGTANTEAFFGQGTRLTVV.

With regard to this clone: The CDR3 ends on some other residue instead of the conserved phenylalanine or tryptophan, so this is likely a read error. The limits of the CDR3 on the DNA are not certain, so only TCRdb's listed CDR3 is given. This chain joins TRBV12-5 and TRBJ1-1; the table's D call of TRBD1 was not tested on the DNA. With termini counted, the CDR3 has 9 amino acids. Germline V gives CDR1 LGHNT, CDR2 FRNRAP. The CDR3 reads CASGRRGNQ.

This rearrangement joins TRBV23-1 to TRBJ1-4; TRBD1 might be the D (5 bases). TRBV23-1 counts as an open reading frame of uncertain function. The CDR3 has 14 residues. V gave up 2 bases and J gave up 6 bases, with 10 bases separating them. For the CDR3, the DNA is TGCGCCAGCAGTCAACCAGCAGGGTATGAAAAACTGTTTTTT. The encoded protein is CASSQPAGYEKLFF.

The chain joins TRBV3-1 (or the pseudogene TRBV3-2) to TRBJ1-1; D perhaps matches TRBD1 (5 bases). The CDR3 totals 16 residues. Germline CDR1 LGHDT, CDR2 YNNKEL (reference sequence). Trimming removed 4 bases from V and 3 bases from J, with 18 bases in between. DNA for the CDR3: TGTGCCAGCAGCCCCCGGCAGGGCGGTGTGTACACTGAAGCTTTCTTT. Translating gives CASSPRQGGVYTEAFF.

The V and J genes are TRBV19 and TRBJ1-1, with 8 bases aligning to TRBD1. The V gene's germline CDR1 is LNHDA and CDR2 SQIVND (reference sequence). V lost 5 bases and J lost 3; bases outside the gene matches: 2. The CDR3 runs to 13 residues. The CDR3 here is CASSVQGDTEAFF. The DNA for the CDR3 is TGTGCCAGTAGTGTACAGGGGGACACTGAAGCTTTCTTT.